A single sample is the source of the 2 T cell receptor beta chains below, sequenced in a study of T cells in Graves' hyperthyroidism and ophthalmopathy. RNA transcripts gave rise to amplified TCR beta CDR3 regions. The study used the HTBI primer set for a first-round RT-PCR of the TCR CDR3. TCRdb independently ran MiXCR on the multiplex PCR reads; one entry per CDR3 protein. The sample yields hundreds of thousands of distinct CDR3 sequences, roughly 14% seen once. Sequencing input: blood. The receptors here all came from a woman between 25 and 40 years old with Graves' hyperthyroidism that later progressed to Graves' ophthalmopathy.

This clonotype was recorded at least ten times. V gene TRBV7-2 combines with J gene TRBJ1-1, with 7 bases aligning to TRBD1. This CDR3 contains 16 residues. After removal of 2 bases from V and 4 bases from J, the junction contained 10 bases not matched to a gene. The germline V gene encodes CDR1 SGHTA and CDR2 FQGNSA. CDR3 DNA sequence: TGTGCCAGCAGCTTAAGGGGGCGATCGGTGAGCACTGAAGCTTTCTTT. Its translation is CASSLRGRSVSTEAFF.

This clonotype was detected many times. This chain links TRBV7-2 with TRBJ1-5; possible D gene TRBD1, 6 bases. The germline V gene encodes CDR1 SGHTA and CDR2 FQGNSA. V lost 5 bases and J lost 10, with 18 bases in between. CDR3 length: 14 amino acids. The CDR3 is CASSLGGGLRPQHF. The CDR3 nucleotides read TGTGCCAGCAGCCTCGGGGGGGGGCTGAGACCCCAGCATTTT.